Listed below are T cell receptor beta chains from one sample, sequenced in a study of control samples from healthy donors and cancer patients. Here immunoSEQ multiplex PCR was the method, and the copy in TCRdb shows in-frame clones only, minus some. The sample has some 95,000 clones; around three quarters are singletons. Sequencing used blood. All receptors come from a young woman in good health. Each CDR3 is given with its conserved first and last residue. D genes are given only for firm matches. Not all rows give a size; the values are once, few, many and, for expanded clones, a class.

TRBD1 TRBJ1-2 NA TRBV29-1 TGCAGCGTTCACAGGGGGCAGGGCTACACCTTC CSVHRGQGYTF
NA TRBJ2-7 few TRBV12-5 TGTGCTAGTGGTTTGTCCCACGAGCAGTACTTC CASGLSHEQYF
NA TRBJ2-2 NA TRBV27 TGTGCCAGCAGTTTAAGTCCGAACACCGGGGAGCTGTTTTTT CASSLSPNTGELFF
NA TRBJ1-2 NA TRBV19 TGTGCCAGTATGGGGGGGAGGCCTTCCAATTATGGCTACACCTTC CASMGGRPSNYGYTF
TRBD1 TRBJ1-2 NA TRBV7-2 TGTGCCAGCGCGACCGGGACAGCTAACTATGGCTACACCTTC CASATGTANYGYTF
NA TRBJ1-4 few TRBV30 TGTGCCTGGAGGTCGTTTGGGGGTAATCTTGCAACTAATGAAAAACTGTTTTTT CAWRSFGGNLATNEKLFF
NA TRBJ2-7 NA TRBV4-3 TGCGCCAGCAGCCAAGAGAGGGGGGAGGACGAGCAGTACTTC CASSQERGEDEQYF
NA TRBJ2-5 few TRBV2 TGTGCCAGCCGCCGGGGGCCCCAAGAGACCCAGTACTTC CASRRGPQETQYF
TRBD1 TRBJ2-1 few TRBV19 TGTGTCCGAAACCCTCTGACAGGGGGCAATGAGCAGTTCTTC CVRNPLTGGNEQFF
TRBD1 TRBJ1-4 NA TRBV29-1 TGCAGCGTTGAAGATTTGGGACAGGGGAATGAAAAACTGTTTTTT CSVEDLGQGNEKLFF
NA TRBJ1-3 NA TRBV4-1 TGCGCCAGCAGCCAACGGGGGGCAGGGTTGGAAGGAAACACCATATATTTT CASSQRGAGLEGNTIYF
NA TRBJ2-7 NA TRBV7-2 TGTGCCAGCAGCTTTTCGGGTTCCGAGCAGTACTTC CASSFSGSEQYF